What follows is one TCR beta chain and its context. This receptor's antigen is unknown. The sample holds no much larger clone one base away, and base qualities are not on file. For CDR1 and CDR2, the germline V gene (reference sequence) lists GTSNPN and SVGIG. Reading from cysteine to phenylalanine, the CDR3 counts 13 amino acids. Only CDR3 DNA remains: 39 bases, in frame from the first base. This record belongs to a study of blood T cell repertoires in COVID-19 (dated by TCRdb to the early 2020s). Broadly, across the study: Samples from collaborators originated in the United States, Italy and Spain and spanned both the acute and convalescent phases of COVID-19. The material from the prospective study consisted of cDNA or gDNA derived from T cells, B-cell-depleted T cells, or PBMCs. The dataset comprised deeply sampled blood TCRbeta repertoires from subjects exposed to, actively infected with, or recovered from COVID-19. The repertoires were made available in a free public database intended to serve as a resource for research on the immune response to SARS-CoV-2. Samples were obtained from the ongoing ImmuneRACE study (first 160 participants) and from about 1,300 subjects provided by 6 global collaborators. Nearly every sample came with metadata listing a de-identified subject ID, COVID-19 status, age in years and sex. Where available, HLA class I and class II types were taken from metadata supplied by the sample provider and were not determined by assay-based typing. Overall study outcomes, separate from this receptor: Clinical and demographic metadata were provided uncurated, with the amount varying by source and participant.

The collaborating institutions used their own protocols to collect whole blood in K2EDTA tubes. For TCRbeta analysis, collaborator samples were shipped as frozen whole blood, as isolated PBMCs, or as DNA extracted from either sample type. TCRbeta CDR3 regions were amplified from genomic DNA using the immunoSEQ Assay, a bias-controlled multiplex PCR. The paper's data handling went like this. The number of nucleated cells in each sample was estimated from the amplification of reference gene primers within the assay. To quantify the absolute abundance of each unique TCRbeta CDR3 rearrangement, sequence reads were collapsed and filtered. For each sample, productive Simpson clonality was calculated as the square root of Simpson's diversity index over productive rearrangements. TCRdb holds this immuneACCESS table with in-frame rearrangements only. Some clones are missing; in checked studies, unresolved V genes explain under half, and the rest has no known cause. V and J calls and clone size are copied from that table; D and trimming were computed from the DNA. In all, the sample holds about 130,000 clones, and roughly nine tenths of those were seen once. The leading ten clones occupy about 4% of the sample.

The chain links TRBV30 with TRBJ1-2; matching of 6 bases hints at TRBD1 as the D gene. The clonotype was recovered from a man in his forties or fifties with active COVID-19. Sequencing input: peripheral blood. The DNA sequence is TGTGCATGTCAGCCGGACAGCCTCTATGGCTACACCTTC. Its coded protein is CACQPDSLYGYTF.